Below are 30 T cell receptor beta chains sequenced from a single sample in a study of blood T cell repertoires in COVID-19. Sequencing was performed with immunoSEQ multiplex PCR; in TCRdb, only in-frame clones are kept and a portion is missing. The sample contains about 210,000 clones, about three quarters of which appear only once. The sample taken for sequencing was peripheral blood. The receptors were sampled from a woman in her 70s with acute or convalescent COVID-19.

CDR3 protein: CATSREYPRFVGAQETQYF. CDR3 DNA: TGTGCCACCAGCAGAGAATACCCGAGGTTCGTGGGTGCCCAAGAGACCCAGTACTTC. The chain couples TRBV15 to TRBJ2-5; D unclear. This CDR3 is 19 amino acids long. Germline CDR1 and CDR2: LNHNV and YYDKDF (reference sequence). V shed 0 bases and J shed 1 base, with 21 bases lying between them.

This rearrangement joins TRBV5-5 to TRBJ2-5; no reliable D call. CDR3 length equals 11 residues. V was pared by 2 bases and J by 5 bases, with 4 bases between. CDR1 and CDR2 from the germline V gene are SGHKS and YYEKEE (reference sequence). The CDR3 nucleotides are TGTGCCAGCAGCTTTAGTGAGACCCAGTACTTC. Residues: CASSFSETQYF.

The chain combines TRBV5-1 with TRBJ1-2; D unclear. The germline gives CDR1 SGHRS, CDR2 YFSETQ. Between the trimmed V and J ends, which lost 0 bases and 6 bases, there was a span of 15 bases. This CDR3 spans 15 amino acids. This chain's CDR3 is CASSLEPGLIDGYTF. CDR3 nucleotide sequence: TGCGCCAGCAGCTTGGAGCCGGGGTTGATTGATGGCTACACCTTC.

Ten or more counts support this clone. The V call is TRBV6-2 or TRBV6-3, the J call TRBJ1-2; weak D call: TRBD1 (5 bases). The CDR3 has 15 residues. Looked up from germline, CDR1 is MNHEY and CDR2 is SVGEGT. The V and J ends lost 4 bases and 3 bases respectively, with 15 bases between them. The CDR3 reads CASSFVRDGYYGYTF. For the CDR3, the DNA is TGTGCCAGCAGTTTCGTGCGGGACGGATACTATGGCTACACCTTC.

The V call is TRBV6-5, the J call TRBJ2-5, with D possibly being TRBD2 (5 bases). V lost 8 bases and J 0 bases, leaving 13 bases between the germline ends. The germline V gene has CDR1 MNHEY and CDR2 SVGAGI. The CDR3 consists of 14 residues. CDR3 sequence reads: CASFSAYYQETQYF. The CDR3 nucleotides are TGTGCCAGCTTTAGCGCGTACTACCAAGAGACCCAGTACTTC.

The CDR3 reads CASSPRTGNTGELFF. CDR3 coding DNA: TGTGCCAGCAGCCCAAGGACAGGGAACACCGGGGAGCTGTTTTTT. The V gene is TRBV7-2, the J gene TRBJ2-2; TRBD1 aligns across 7 bases. CDR1 and CDR2 (germline): SGHTA, FQGNSA. V lost 5 bases to trimming and J lost 1 base; unmatched junction nucleotides: 4. There are 15 residues in the CDR3. The full variable domain, completed using reference TRBV7-2 and TRBJ2-2, is GAGVSQSPSNKVTEKGKDVELRCDPISGHTALYWYRQSLGQGLEFLIYFQGNSAPDKSGLPSDRFSAERTGGSVSTLTIQRTQQEDSAVYLCASSPRTGNTGELFFGEGSRLTVL.

The chain employs TRBV9 and TRBJ2-1; a possible D gene is TRBD2 (7 bases). Germline CDR1 is SGDLS and CDR2 is YYNGEE. This CDR3 has 22 amino acids. Trimming shortened V by 0 bases and J by 0 bases, and 28 bases separated the two germline ends. The DNA of the CDR3 is TGTGCCAGCAGCGTAGGGACAGCGGGGCGTACTATCCGCTCAAGCTCCTACAATGAGCAGTTCTTC. Translated: CASSVGTAGRTIRSSSYNEQFF.

The V and J genes are TRBV6-2 or TRBV6-3 and TRBJ2-1; TRBD2 matches 12 bases. Germline V lookup: CDR1 MNHEY, CDR2 SVGEGT. This CDR3 contains 17 residues. With V trimmed by 0 bases and J by 4 bases, 4 bases remained unmatched. CDR3 residues: CASSYSPSGGVYNEQFF. The CDR3 DNA reads TGTGCCAGCAGTTACTCGCCTAGCGGGGGGGTATACAATGAGCAGTTCTTC.

For this clone: Other DNA sequences of this sample code for an identical CDR3. The rearrangement uses TRBV30 and TRBJ1-1; D call uncertain. Trimming pared 3 bases from V and 1 base from J, leaving 3 bases between. The germline V gene has CDR1 GTSNPN and CDR2 SVGIG (reference sequence). This CDR3 is 11 amino acids long. DNA of the CDR3: TGTGCCTGGAGGGCGAACACTGAAGCTTTCTTT. It translates to CAWRANTEAFF.

The chain employs TRBV2 and TRBJ2-3; TRBD2 aligns across 12 bases. This CDR3 has 15 residues. Trimming took 4 bases from V and 6 from J; bases not matched to a gene: 5. Germline V gene sequence: CDR1 SNHLY, CDR2 FYNNEI. As DNA, the CDR3 is TGTGCCAGCAGTGGTCTAGCGGGGGGGCGGGATACGCAGTATTTT. This codes for CASSGLAGGRDTQYF.

The V and J genes are TRBV18 and TRBJ1-1, with a possible D match to TRBD1 (5 bases). V was pared by 2 bases and J by 0 bases, with 13 bases between. This CDR3 spans 16 amino acids. The V gene's germline CDR1 is KGHSH and CDR2 LQKENI. Here the CDR3 reads CASSPISSGLNTEAFF. The CDR3, as DNA: TGTGCCAGCTCACCAATTTCCTCAGGGTTGAACACTGAAGCTTTCTTT. Using reference TRBV18 and TRBJ1-1 for the parts outside the CDR3, the full variable domain is NAGVMQNPRHLVRRRGQEARLRCSPMKGHSHVYWYRQLPEEGLKFMVYLQKENIIDESGMPKERFSAEFPKEGPSILRIQQVVRGDSAAYFCASSPISSGLNTEAFFGQGTRLTVV.

V and J are TRBV5-1 and TRBJ2-3, with TRBD1 as a possible D gene (6 bases). Germline assignment: CDR1 SGHRS and CDR2 YFSETQ. This CDR3 region has 16 residues. V was clipped by 5 bases and J by 3 bases, with 19 bases between them. This CDR3 reads CASSLGALGGTDTQYF. In DNA form, the CDR3 reads TGCGCCAGCAGTCTTGGGGCCCTAGGGGGTACAGATACGCAGTATTTT.

The rearrangement uses TRBV19 and TRBJ2-2; D gene ambiguous. Trimming took off 6 bases at V and 6 bases at J, with 5 bases between the two ends. CDR1 is LNHDA, CDR2 SQIVND, per germline (reference sequence). This CDR3 has 11 amino acids. The CDR3 coding sequence is TGTGCCAGTAGCCTATCCGGGGAGCTGTTTTTT. Residues: CASSLSGELFF.

This sequence joins TRBV7-6 and TRBJ2-7; a weak D match, TRBD2 (5 bases). V was shortened by 1 base and J by 6 bases, with 19 bases between the two germline ends. From germline, CDR1 is SGHVS and CDR2 FNYEAQ. The CDR3 sequence is 16 residues long. The CDR3 loop is CASSLGLRPAEGEQYF. Written as DNA, the CDR3 is TGTGCCAGCAGCTTAGGCCTCCGACCCGCCGAGGGCGAGCAGTACTTC.

The chain recombines TRBV18 with TRBJ2-2; the match to TRBD1 covers 7 bases. The ends lost 5 bases at V and 7 bases at J; junction bases unmatched: 10. Germline V gives CDR1 KGHSH, CDR2 LQKENI. This CDR3 has 15 amino acids. The CDR3 DNA follows: TGTGCCAGCTCAACAGGACAGGCCTCGAACGGGGAGCTGTTTTTT. Protein: CASSTGQASNGELFF.

V gene TRBV7-9 combines with J gene TRBJ2-5; TRBD2 aligns across 13 bases. The germline V gene encodes CDR1 SEHNR and CDR2 FQNEAQ (reference sequence). The CDR3 is 17 residues long. Trimming cost V 6 bases and J 5 bases; bases outside gene matches: 12. The DNA for the CDR3 is TGTGCCAGCAGTCCTCGACTAGCGGGGGGCCCGGGGGAGACCCAGTACTTC. Its protein product is CASSPRLAGGPGETQYF.

This clone occurred once. The CDR3: CASSPGRGNYEQYF. The CDR3 DNA reads TGCGCCAGCAGCCCCGGCCGGGGTAACTACGAGCAGTACTTC. This chain joins TRBV5-1 and TRBJ2-7, with D maybe TRBD2 (5 bases). Trimming stripped 4 bases from V and 3 bases from J, with 14 bases between. The CDR3 has 14 residues. Germline V CDR1 and CDR2: SGHRS, YFSETQ.

The V and J genes are TRBV11-3 and TRBJ2-7; TRBD1 aligns across 7 bases. Germline CDR1 reads SGHNT; CDR2 reads YENEEA. CDR3 length: 15 amino acids. After removal of 4 bases from V and 5 bases from J, the junction contained 11 bases not matched to a gene. The CDR3 DNA reads as TGTGCCAGCAGCTCCACCGGGACAGCGACCCACGAGCAGTACGTC. It translates to CASSSTGTATHEQYV.

This clone was detected only a few times. The gene calls are TRBV5-6 and TRBJ2-1; 12 nucleotides align to TRBD2. This CDR3 region has 19 residues. With V trimmed by 4 bases and J by 5 bases, 16 bases remained unmatched. Germline lookup yields CDR1 SGHDT and CDR2 YYEEEE. In nucleotides, the CDR3 is TGTGCCAGCAGCCCTCCCGGTAGAACCTGGACTAGCGGGAACAATGAGCAGTTCTTC. Protein sequence: CASSPPGRTWTSGNNEQFF.

This chain connects TRBV30 to TRBJ1-6; TRBD1 matches 7 bases. The CDR3 contains 15 residues. Germline V gene lookup returns CDR1 GTSNPN and CDR2 SVGIG (reference sequence). V lost 1 base and J lost 3; bases outside the gene matches: 3. CDR3 protein: CAWSGGQNYNSPLHF. CDR3 nucleotides: TGTGCCTGGAGTGGGGGACAGAACTATAATTCACCCCTCCACTTT.

CDR3 DNA: TGTGCCAGCAGCTTCACAGGCTATGCGGTCTCTGGAAACACCATATATTTT. It is translated as CASSFTGYAVSGNTIYF. This chain connects TRBV7-9 to TRBJ1-3; tentative D call: TRBD1 (5 bases). The CDR3 loop spans 17 amino acids. Germline V CDR1 and CDR2: SEHNR, FQNEAQ (reference sequence). V was trimmed by 3 bases and J by 0 bases, leaving 15 bases between them.

The chain is built from TRBV4-2 and TRBJ2-3, with 7 bases lining up with TRBD2. Germline V gene data show CDR1 as LGHNA and CDR2 as YNFKEQ. The CDR3 covers 14 residues. V shed 5 bases, J shed 7 bases, and the junction held 9 bases outside the gene matches. Written as DNA, the CDR3 is TGTGCCAGCAGCTCAGGACTAGTCGATAATACGCAGTATTTT. The encoded protein is CASSSGLVDNTQYF.

This chain links TRBV10-3 with TRBJ1-3; D is perhaps TRBD1 (6 bases). The CDR3 loop spans 16 amino acids. Germline V gene lookup returns CDR1 ENHRY and CDR2 SYGVKD. V lost 2 bases, J lost 1 base, and 12 bases lay in between. The CDR3 sequence is CAISEDNRVSGNTIYF. The CDR3 nucleotides read TGTGCCATCAGTGAGGACAACAGGGTTTCTGGAAACACCATATATTTT.

The chain has TRBV27 and TRBJ2-3, with D tentatively TRBD1 (6 bases). Germline lookup yields CDR1 MNHEY and CDR2 SMNVEV (reference sequence). Trimming removed 0 bases from V and 6 bases from J, with 10 bases in between. The CDR3 contains 14 residues. This CDR3 is CASSLSRGTDTQYF. The DNA of the CDR3 is TGTGCCAGCAGTTTATCCAGGGGAACCGATACGCAGTATTTT.

The chain recombines TRBV10-2 with TRBJ2-5; perhaps TRBD1 as D (6 bases). Germline CDR1 WSHSY, CDR2 SAAADI. V was pared by 10 bases and J by 2 bases, with 11 bases between. The CDR3 covers 12 residues. Here the CDR3 reads CATGTTQETQYF. CDR3 DNA sequence: TGCGCCACAGGGACAACACAAGAGACCCAGTACTTC.

In nucleotides, the CDR3 is TGTGCCAGCAGTGACTGGACAGGGGGAAACACCGGGGAGCTGTTTTTT. This gives the protein CASSDWTGGNTGELFF. The J gene is TRBJ2-2, the V gene TRBV6-4; 10 bases are shared with TRBD1. This CDR3 has 16 residues. The germline V gene has CDR1 MRHNA and CDR2 SNTAGT. V lost 1 base and J lost 2; bases outside the gene matches: 1.

The chain couples TRBV3-1 (or the pseudogene TRBV3-2) to TRBJ2-3; 13 bases map to TRBD2. This CDR3 region has 18 residues. Per the germline V gene, CDR1 is LGHDT and CDR2 is YNNKEL (reference sequence). The junction had 5 bases not matched to a gene; V was cut back by 2 bases and J by 0 bases. The CDR3 loop is CASSQPGTSGVSTDTQYF. CDR3 bases: TGTGCCAGCAGCCAACCCGGGACTAGCGGGGTGAGCACAGATACGCAGTATTTT.

The genes are TRBV5-1 and TRBJ2-2; D call uncertain. CDR3 length equals 16 residues. In germline, CDR1 is SGHRS, CDR2 YFSETQ. Trimming took 4 bases from V and 0 from J, leaving 13 bases between them. The CDR3 sequence is CASSPPRGTNTGELFF. DNA for the CDR3: TGCGCCAGCAGCCCCCCTCGAGGAACGAACACCGGGGAGCTGTTTTTT.

The chain recombines TRBV25-1 with TRBJ2-1; the D gene is possibly TRBD1 (5 bases). Germline assignment: CDR1 MGHDK and CDR2 SYGVNS. Trimming pared 4 bases from V and 10 bases from J, leaving 11 bases between. The CDR3 has 12 residues. For the CDR3, the DNA is TGTGCCAGCAGTGCCCTGAACAGGGAGCAGTTCTTC. Translating it yields CASSALNREQFF.

The rearrangement links TRBV5-8 to TRBJ2-5, with 11 bases fitting TRBD2. The V gene end was trimmed by 5 bases and the J gene end by 2 bases; junction bases not matched to a gene: 5. Germline CDR1 SGHTS, CDR2 YDEGEE. The CDR3 has 15 amino acids. The CDR3 region is CASRRGLAEQETQYF. The CDR3 nucleotides are TGTGCCAGCAGACGGGGACTAGCGGAACAAGAGACCCAGTACTTC.